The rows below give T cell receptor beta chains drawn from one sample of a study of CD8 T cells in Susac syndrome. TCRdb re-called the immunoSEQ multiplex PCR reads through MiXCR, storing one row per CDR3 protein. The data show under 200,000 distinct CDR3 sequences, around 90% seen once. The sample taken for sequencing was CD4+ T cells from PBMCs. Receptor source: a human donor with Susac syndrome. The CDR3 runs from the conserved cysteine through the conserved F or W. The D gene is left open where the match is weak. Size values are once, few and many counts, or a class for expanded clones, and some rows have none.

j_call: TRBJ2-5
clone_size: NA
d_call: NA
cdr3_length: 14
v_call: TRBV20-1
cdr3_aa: CSAYPPGTGETQYF
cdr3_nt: TGCAGTGCTTACCCCCCGGGGACCGGGGAGACCCAGTACTTC

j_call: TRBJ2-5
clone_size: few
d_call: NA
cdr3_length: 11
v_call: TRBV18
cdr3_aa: CASSPEETQYF
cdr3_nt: TGTGCCAGCTCACCCGAGGAGACCCAGTACTTC

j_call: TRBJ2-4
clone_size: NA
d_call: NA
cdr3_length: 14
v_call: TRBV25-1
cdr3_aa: CASRPSGAKNIQYF
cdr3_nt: TGTGCCAGCAGGCCGTCCGGGGCCAAAAACATTCAGTACTTC

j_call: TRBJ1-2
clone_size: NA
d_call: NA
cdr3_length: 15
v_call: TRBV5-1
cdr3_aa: CASSLVPGSNYGYTF
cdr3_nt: TGCGCCAGCAGCTTGGTTCCAGGCTCTAACTATGGCTACACCTTC

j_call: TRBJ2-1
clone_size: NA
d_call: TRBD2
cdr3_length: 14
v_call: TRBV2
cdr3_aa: CASRTSGVYNEQFF
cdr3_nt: TGTGCCAGCCGGACTAGCGGGGTCTACAATGAGCAGTTCTTC

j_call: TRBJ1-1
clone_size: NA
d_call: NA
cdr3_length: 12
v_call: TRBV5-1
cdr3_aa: CASSRSNTEAFF
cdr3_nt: TGCGCCAGTAGCAGGTCGAACACTGAAGCTTTCTTT

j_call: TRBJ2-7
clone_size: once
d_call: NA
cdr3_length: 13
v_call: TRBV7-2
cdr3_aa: CASSQGRSGEQYF
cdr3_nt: TGTGCCAGCAGCCAGGGTAGGTCGGGCGAGCAGTACTTC

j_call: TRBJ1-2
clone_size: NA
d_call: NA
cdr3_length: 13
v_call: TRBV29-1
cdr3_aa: CSVGRQPNYGYTF
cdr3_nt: TGCAGCGTTGGGCGGCAGCCTAACTATGGCTACACCTTC

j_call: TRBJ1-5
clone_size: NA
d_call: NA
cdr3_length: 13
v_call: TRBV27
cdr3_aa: CASSSREAQPQHF
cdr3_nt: TGTGCCAGCAGTTCTAGGGAGGCACAGCCCCAGCATTTT

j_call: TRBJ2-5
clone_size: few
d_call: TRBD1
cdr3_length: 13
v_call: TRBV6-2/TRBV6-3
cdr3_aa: CASSRGQKETQYF
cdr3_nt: TGTGCCAGCAGTCGGGGACAGAAAGAGACCCAGTACTTC

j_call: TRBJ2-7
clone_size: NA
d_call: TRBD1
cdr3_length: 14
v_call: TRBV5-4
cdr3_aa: CASSSAGTAYEQYF
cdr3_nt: TGTGCCAGCAGCTCAGCCGGGACAGCCTACGAGCAGTACTTC

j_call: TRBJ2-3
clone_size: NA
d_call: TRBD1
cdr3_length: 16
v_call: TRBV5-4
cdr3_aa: CASSSPGQRSTDTQYF
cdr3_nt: TGTGCCAGCAGCTCTCCGGGACAGAGAAGCACAGATACGCAGTATTTT

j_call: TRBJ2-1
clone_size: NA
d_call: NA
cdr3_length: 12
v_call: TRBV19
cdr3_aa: CATKGTPREQFF
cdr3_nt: TGTGCCACGAAAGGGACTCCTCGTGAGCAGTTCTTC

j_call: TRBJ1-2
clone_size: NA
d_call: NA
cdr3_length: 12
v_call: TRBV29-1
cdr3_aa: CSVSGGVGGYTF
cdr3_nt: TGCAGCGTTAGTGGAGGGGTCGGTGGCTACACCTTC

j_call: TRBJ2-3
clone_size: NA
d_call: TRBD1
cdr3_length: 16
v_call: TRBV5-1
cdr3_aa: CASSLGQGGTTDTQYF
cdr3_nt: TGCGCCAGCAGCTTGGGACAGGGTGGAACCACAGATACGCAGTATTTT

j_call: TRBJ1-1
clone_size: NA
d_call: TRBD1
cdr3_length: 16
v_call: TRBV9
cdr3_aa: CASSVVTGTANTEAFF
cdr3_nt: TGTGCCAGCAGCGTAGTAACAGGGACAGCGAACACTGAAGCTTTCTTT

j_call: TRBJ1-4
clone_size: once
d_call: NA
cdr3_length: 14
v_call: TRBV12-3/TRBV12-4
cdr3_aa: CASSSRARFEKLFF
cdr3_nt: TGTGCCAGCAGTTCCAGGGCACGGTTTGAAAAACTGTTTTTT

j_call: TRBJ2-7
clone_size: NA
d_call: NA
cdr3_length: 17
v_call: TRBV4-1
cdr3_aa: CASSPDRPGRTPYEQYF
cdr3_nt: TGCGCCAGCAGCCCAGATAGACCGGGACGTACACCCTACGAGCAGTACTTC

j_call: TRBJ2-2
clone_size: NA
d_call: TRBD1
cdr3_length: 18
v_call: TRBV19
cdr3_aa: CASSIPSTGTGNTGELFF
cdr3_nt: TGTGCCAGTAGTATCCCCTCCACCGGGACAGGGAACACCGGGGAGCTGTTTTTT

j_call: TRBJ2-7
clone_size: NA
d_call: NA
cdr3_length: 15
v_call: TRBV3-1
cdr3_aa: CASSQVSGATYEQYF
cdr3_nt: TGTGCCAGCAGCCAAGTGTCAGGAGCTACCTACGAGCAGTACTTC

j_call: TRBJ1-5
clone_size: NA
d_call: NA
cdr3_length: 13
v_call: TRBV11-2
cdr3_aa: CASSFNRDQPQHF
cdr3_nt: TGTGCCAGCAGCTTTAACAGGGATCAGCCCCAGCATTTT

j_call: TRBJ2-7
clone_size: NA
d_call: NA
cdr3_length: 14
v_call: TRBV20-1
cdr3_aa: CSARVQGSGYEQYF
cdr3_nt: TGCAGTGCTAGAGTACAGGGAAGCGGCTACGAGCAGTACTTC

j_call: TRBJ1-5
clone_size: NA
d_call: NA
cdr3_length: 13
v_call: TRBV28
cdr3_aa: CASNTGPNQPQHF
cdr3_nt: TGTGCCAGCAATACAGGTCCCAATCAGCCCCAGCATTTT

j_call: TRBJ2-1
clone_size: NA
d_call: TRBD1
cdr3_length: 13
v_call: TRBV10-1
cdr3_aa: CASGGQGQNEQFF
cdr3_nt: TGCGCCAGCGGGGGACAGGGACAGAATGAGCAGTTCTTC

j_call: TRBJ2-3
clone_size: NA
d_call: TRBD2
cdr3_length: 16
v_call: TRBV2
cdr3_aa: CASTQLARGASDTQYF
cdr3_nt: TGTGCCAGCACCCAACTAGCGAGGGGTGCTTCAGATACGCAGTATTTT

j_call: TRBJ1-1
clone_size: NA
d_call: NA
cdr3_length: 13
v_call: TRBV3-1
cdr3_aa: CASSQGFGTEAFF
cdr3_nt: TGTGCCAGCAGCCAAGGGTTCGGAACTGAAGCTTTCTTT

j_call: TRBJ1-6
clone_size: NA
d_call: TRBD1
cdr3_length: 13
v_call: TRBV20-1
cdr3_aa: CSAGRQGESPLHF
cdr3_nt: TGCAGTGCTGGAAGACAGGGGGAATCACCCCTCCACTTT

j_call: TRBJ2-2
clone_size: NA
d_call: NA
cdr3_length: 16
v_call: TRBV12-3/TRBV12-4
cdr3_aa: CASSSVLSRVTGELFF
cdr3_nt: TGTGCCAGCAGTTCAGTCCTCTCCAGGGTCACCGGGGAGCTGTTTTTT

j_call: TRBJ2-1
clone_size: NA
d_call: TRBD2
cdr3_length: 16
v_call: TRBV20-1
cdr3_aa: CSARTTLAGGYNEQFF
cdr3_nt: TGCAGTGCTCGCACTACACTAGCGGGGGGGTACAATGAGCAGTTCTTC

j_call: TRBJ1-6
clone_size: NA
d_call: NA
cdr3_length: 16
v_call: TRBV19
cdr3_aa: CASSRQEVRKGSPLHF
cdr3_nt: TGTGCCAGTAGTCGACAGGAGGTCCGCAAGGGCTCACCCCTCCACTTT

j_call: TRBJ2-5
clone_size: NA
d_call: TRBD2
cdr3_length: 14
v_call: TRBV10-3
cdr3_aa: CATGLAGVGETQYF
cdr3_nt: TGTGCCACCGGACTAGCGGGAGTGGGAGAGACCCAGTACTTC

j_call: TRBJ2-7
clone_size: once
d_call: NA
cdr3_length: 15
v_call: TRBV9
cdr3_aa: CASSVDWGRSYEQYF
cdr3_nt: TGTGCCAGCAGCGTAGATTGGGGACGATCCTACGAGCAGTACTTC

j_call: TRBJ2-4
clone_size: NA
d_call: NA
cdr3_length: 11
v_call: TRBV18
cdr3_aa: CASSPDGPQYF
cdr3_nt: TGTGCCAGCTCACCGGACGGACCTCAGTACTTC